Following are 16 T cell receptor beta chains from one sample sequenced in a study of T cells in Graves' hyperthyroidism and ophthalmopathy. Researchers amplified the TCR beta CDR3 regions from RNA transcripts. The TCR CDR3 was amplified in a first-round RT-PCR using the HTBI primer set. TCRdb passed the multiplex PCR reads through MiXCR, listing each CDR3 protein once. Here the sample spans more than 500,000 distinct CDR3 sequences, roughly 17% being singletons. What was sequenced was blood. These receptors all stem from a woman younger than 45 with Graves' hyperthyroidism.

This clonotype was found many times. This sequence joins TRBV28 and TRBJ2-7; D ambiguous. In germline, CDR1 is MDHEN, CDR2 SYDVKM. V dropped 4 bases and J dropped 2 bases, with 9 bases sitting between them. The length of the CDR3 is 13 residues. For the CDR3, the DNA is TGTGCCAGCAGTTCGAACGGCCCCTACGAGCAGTACTTC. As protein: CASSSNGPYEQYF.

This clonotype was recorded many times. This sequence joins TRBV12-3 or TRBV12-4 and TRBJ2-3; 8 nucleotides align to TRBD2. With 2 bases clipped from V and 4 bases from J, the junction kept 5 bases outside the gene matches. This CDR3 spans 15 amino acids. The CDR3 DNA sequence: TGTGCCAGCAGTTTATCGGCGGGAGGTGCAGATACGCAGTATTTT. As protein: CASSLSAGGADTQYF.

The chain combines TRBV7-8 with TRBJ2-2, with 12 bases that match TRBD2. This CDR3 has 18 residues. Trimming at V came to 1 base and at J to 0 bases, leaving 3 bases not matched to a gene. Germline V gene sequence: CDR1 SGHVS, CDR2 FQNEAQ. CDR3 sequence (DNA): TGTGCCAGCAGCTTAGACCTAGCGGGAGGGACGAACACCGGGGAGCTGTTTTTT. Its protein is CASSLDLAGGTNTGELFF.

This clonotype was observed a few times. J is TRBJ1-2 and V is TRBV15; unclear D gene. The germline CDR1 and CDR2 sequences are LNHNV and YYDKDF (reference sequence). V lost 3 bases to trimming and J lost 0 bases, with 5 bases between them. This CDR3 is built from 13 residues. The CDR3 here is CATSSGANYGYTF. The DNA for the CDR3 is TGTGCCACCAGCAGCGGGGCTAACTATGGCTACACCTTC.

This chain uses TRBV19 with TRBJ2-7, with D perhaps being TRBD1 or TRBD2 (5 bases each). Germline CDR1 LNHDA, CDR2 SQIVND (reference sequence). The CDR3 runs 15 residues. The ends were cut back, 5 bases at V and 3 bases at J, with 17 bases in the middle. CDR3 loop: CASSPSAGRVYEQYF. In nucleotides, the CDR3 is TGTGCCAGTAGTCCGTCTGCGGGCAGGGTCTACGAGCAGTACTTC.

V and J are TRBV5-1 and TRBJ2-7; 7 bases are shared with TRBD2. The J segment lost 3 bases and the V segment lost 0 bases, leaving 6 bases of the junction unmatched. Germline V CDR1 and CDR2: SGHRS, YFSETQ. This CDR3 is 15 amino acids long. The CDR3 coding sequence is TGCGCCAGCAGCTTGGCTACGGGAGGTGTCTACGAGCAGTACTTC. Translating it yields CASSLATGGVYEQYF.

This clonotype appeared many times. Written as DNA, the CDR3 is TGTGCCAGCAGTACCCGAGGGGACACTGAAGCTTTCTTT. Translation: CASSTRGDTEAFF. J is TRBJ1-1 and V is TRBV2, with D maybe TRBD1 (5 bases). The ends were cut back, 5 bases at V and 3 bases at J, with 10 bases in the middle. The CDR3 consists of 13 residues. Germline values: CDR1 SNHLY, CDR2 FYNNEI.

This clonotype was found many times. The V call is TRBV24-1, the J call TRBJ1-5, with 8 bases aligning to TRBD1. CDR1 and CDR2 (germline): KGHDR, SFDVKD. V was pared by 4 bases and J by 4 bases, with 14 bases of the junction left unmatched. The CDR3 has 18 amino acids. CDR3 coding DNA: TGTGCCACCAGTGACCCCAGGGGGCAAGAGGAAAGAAATCAGCCCCAGCATTTT. Translation: CATSDPRGQEERNQPQHF.

This clonotype occurred many times. The V gene is TRBV5-1, the J gene TRBJ2-1; 7 bases map to TRBD1. Trimming took 4 bases from V and 2 from J; bases not matched to a gene: 3. The CDR3 has 14 amino acids. CDR1 is SGHRS and CDR2 is YFSETQ in the germline V gene. The CDR3 spells CASSNRGPYNEQFF. DNA for the CDR3: TGCGCCAGCAGCAACAGGGGTCCCTACAATGAGCAGTTCTTC.

The sample holds a few counts of this clonotype. The chain has TRBV19 and TRBJ2-1; TRBD2 is a possible D gene (5 bases). V gave up 5 bases and J gave up 3 bases, with 8 bases separating them. This CDR3 has 13 residues. Germline V gene data show CDR1 as LNHDA and CDR2 as SQIVND (reference sequence). CDR3 DNA sequence: TGTGCCAGTAGTTCCACTAGCTACAATGAGCAGTTCTTC. Its translation: CASSSTSYNEQFF.

The chain links TRBV12-3 or TRBV12-4 to TRBJ2-1; D gene uncertain. The germline V and J ends were trimmed by 6 bases and 7 bases, with 7 bases remaining between them. The length of the CDR3 is 11 residues. This chain's CDR3 is CASRLINEQFF. CDR3 DNA: TGTGCCAGCAGGTTGATAAATGAGCAGTTCTTC.

This clonotype was observed many times. The genes are TRBV12-3 or TRBV12-4 and TRBJ1-1, with D uncertain. V was pared by 3 bases and J by 0 bases, with 8 bases between. The CDR3 spans 14 residues. CDR3 residues: CASSFAGMNTEAFF. Here the CDR3 DNA reads TGTGCCAGCAGTTTCGCGGGAATGAACACTGAAGCTTTCTTT.

This clonotype was seen ten or more times. The chain combines TRBV11-2 with TRBJ2-7, with a possible D match to TRBD1 (7 bases). From germline, CDR1 is SGHAT and CDR2 FQNNGV. Trimming took 1 base from V and 3 from J, leaving 19 bases between them. The CDR3 extends over 17 amino acids. The CDR3 DNA follows: TGTGCCAGCAGCTTAGTCTTAGTGGAGGGGGCGTTCTACGAGCAGTACTTC. This sequence encodes CASSLVLVEGAFYEQYF.

This clonotype was seen at least ten times. V and J are TRBV7-2 and TRBJ2-5; D unresolved. Trimming left V 5 bases short and J 5 bases short, with 15 bases between. CDR3 length equals 14 residues. Germline V gene data show CDR1 as SGHTA and CDR2 as FQGNSA. CDR3 nucleotide sequence: TGTGCCAGCAGCATCTTCAAGGTCCCGGAGACCCAGTACTTC. It translates to CASSIFKVPETQYF.

The rearrangement joins TRBV15 to TRBJ2-5, with D possibly called TRBD1 or TRBD2 (5 bases each). The CDR3 covers 16 residues. Germline V gives CDR1 LNHNV, CDR2 YYDKDF (reference sequence). V was shortened by 5 bases and J by 7 bases, with 23 bases between the two germline ends. CDR3 sequence reads: CATSRSGAGALGTQYF. The DNA of the CDR3 is TGTGCCACCAGCCGCTCTGGGGCGGGTGCGTTGGGGACCCAGTACTTC.

For the CDR3, the DNA is TGCAGTTTTTATCAAGAAGGCGAGCAGTACTTC. It is translated as CSFYQEGEQYF. The chain recombines TRBV20-1 with TRBJ2-7; no clear D gene. The germline V gene has CDR1 DFQATT and CDR2 SNEGSKA (reference sequence). The CDR3 has 11 residues. With 8 bases removed from V and 6 bases from J, the gap between germline ends came to 14 bases.